The present entry profiles one T cell receptor (beta chain) with its context. Its antigen is unidentified. The data were taken from a study of shared clonotypes between healthy human individuals. Deep-level running was used for the assay. Here immunoSEQ multiplex PCR was the method, and the copy in TCRdb shows in-frame clones only, minus some. The table has over 2 million clones, 90% to 95% seen once; the top ten hold more than 0.1%. Study conclusions and caveats: Between a handful of donors, naive CD4 clonotypes were shared at a level of approximately 5%. Against clonotypes common to all four donors, non-shared ones had lower generation probabilities.

CDR1 is SGHTA, CDR2 FQGNSA, per germline. The trim removed 1 base at V and 0 bases at J, leaving 3 bases unmatched. This CDR3 is 16 amino acids long. Specimen: naive CD4+ T cells sorted from blood. The subset: CD45RA+ positively selected. The chain is built from TRBV7-2 and TRBJ2-1; 7 positions match TRBD2. The receptor was isolated from a man in his late teens or twenties in good health. CDR3 bases: TGTGCCAGCAGCTTAGTGGCTAGCGGCTCCTACAATGAGCAGTTCTTC. It is translated as CASSLVASGSYNEQFF.